This T cell receptor (beta chain) is drawn from a study of beta chain features in type 1 diabetes. On the study more broadly: Cell yields, gender and age were similar in healthy donors and patients.

Expressed TCRB transcripts were sequenced because the isolated RNA had all been reverse transcribed beforehand. Some clones are missing from TCRdb's copy, which holds only in-frame ones; the method was immunoSEQ multiplex PCR. Of 600,000 to 750,000 clones in the sample, roughly 12% are singletons; the top ten hold over 0.1%. This clone was seen a handful of times. Its antigen is unidentified. There was one heparinised blood draw per donor, averaging roughly 110 mL. Findings and caveats of the study: Moderately but significantly shorter TCRB CDR3s were found in Type 1 diabetes patients in all four CD4+ subsets. Compared to healthy donors, patients appeared to have naive, central memory and Treg TCRB repertoires that were more alike. Sequencing from cDNA could over-represent high-TCR-expressing cells.

The receptor was isolated from a man aged 25-40 years with type 1 diabetes. Sequences were obtained from naive CD4+ T cells from blood.

CDR3 in amino acids: CASSQERTSETSTDTQYF. CDR3 coding DNA: TGCGCCAGCAGCCAAGAGAGGACTAGCGAAACTAGCACAGATACGCAGTATTTT. The chain recombines TRBV4-3 with TRBJ2-3; 9 positions agree with TRBD2. Germline V CDR1 and CDR2: LGHNA, YSLEER. This CDR3 comprises 18 residues. V was clipped by 0 bases and J by 0 bases; unmatched bases: 7.